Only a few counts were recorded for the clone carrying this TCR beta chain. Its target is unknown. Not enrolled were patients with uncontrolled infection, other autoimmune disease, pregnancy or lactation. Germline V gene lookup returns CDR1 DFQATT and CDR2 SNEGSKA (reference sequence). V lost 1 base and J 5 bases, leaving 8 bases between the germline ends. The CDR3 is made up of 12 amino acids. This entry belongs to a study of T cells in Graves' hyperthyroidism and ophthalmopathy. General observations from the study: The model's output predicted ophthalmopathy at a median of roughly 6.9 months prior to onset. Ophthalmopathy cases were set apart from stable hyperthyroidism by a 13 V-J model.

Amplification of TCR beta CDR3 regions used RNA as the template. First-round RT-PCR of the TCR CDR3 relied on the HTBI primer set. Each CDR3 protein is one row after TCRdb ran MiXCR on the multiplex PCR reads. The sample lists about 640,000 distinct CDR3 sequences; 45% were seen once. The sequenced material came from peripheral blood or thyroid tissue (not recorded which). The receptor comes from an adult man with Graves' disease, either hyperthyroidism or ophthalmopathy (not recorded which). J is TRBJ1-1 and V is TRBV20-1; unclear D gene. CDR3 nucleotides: TGCAGTGCTAGAGGCCAGTTGACTGAAGCTTTCTTT. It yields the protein CSARGQLTEAFF.